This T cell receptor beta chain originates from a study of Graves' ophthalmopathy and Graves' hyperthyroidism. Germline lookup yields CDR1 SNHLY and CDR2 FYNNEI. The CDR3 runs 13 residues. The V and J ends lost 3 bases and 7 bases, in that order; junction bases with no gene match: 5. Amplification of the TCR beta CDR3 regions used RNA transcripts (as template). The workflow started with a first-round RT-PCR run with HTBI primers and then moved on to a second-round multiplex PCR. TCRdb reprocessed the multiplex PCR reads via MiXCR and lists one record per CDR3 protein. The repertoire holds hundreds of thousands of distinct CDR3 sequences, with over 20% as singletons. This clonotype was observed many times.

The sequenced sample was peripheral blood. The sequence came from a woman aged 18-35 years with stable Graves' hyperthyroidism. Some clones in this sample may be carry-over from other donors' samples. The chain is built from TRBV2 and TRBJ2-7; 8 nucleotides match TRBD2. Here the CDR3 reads CASSESLAVEQYF. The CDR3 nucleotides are TGTGCCAGCAGTGAGTCACTAGCGGTAGAGCAGTACTTC.